What follows are 30 T cell receptor beta chains derived from one specimen sequenced in a study of graft-versus-host responses after intestinal transplantation. Their antigens remain unidentified. Generated by immunoSEQ multiplex PCR, the TCRdb table keeps only in-frame clones and is missing some. Here the sample spans 80,000 to 95,000 clones, 90% to 95% being singletons. Sequenced material: unstimulated CD8+ T cells sorted from spleen or lymph node cells, taken before intestinal transplant. The receptors derive from a human donor who received an intestinal transplant.

This clone was observed once. The chain has TRBV5-1 and TRBJ2-3, with TRBD2 matching over 9 bases. The CDR3 runs to 17 residues. V shed 4 bases and J 0 bases; nucleotides not matched to a gene: 9. Germline V gene data show CDR1 as SGHRS and CDR2 as YFSETQ. CDR3 in amino acids: CASSGLSSGDSTDTQYF. The CDR3 DNA is TGCGCCAGCAGCGGCCTCTCTAGCGGGGATAGCACAGATACGCAGTATTTT. Using reference TRBV5-1 and TRBJ2-3 for the parts outside the CDR3, the full variable domain is KAGVTQTPRYLIKTRGQQVTLSCSPISGHRSVSWYQQTPGQGLQFLFEYFSETQRNKGNFPGRFSGRQFSNSRSEMNVSTLELGDSALYLCASSGLSSGDSTDTQYFGPGTRLTVL.

V and J are TRBV15 and TRBJ1-3, with D uncertain. The CDR3 consists of 15 residues. Germline lookup yields CDR1 LNHNV and CDR2 YYDKDF (reference sequence). The germline V and J ends were trimmed by 0 bases and 0 bases, with 6 bases remaining between them. CDR3 coding DNA: TGTGCCACCAGCAGAGACCGCAGCTCTGGAAACACCATATATTTT. Its protein product is CATSRDRSSGNTIYF.

This chain links TRBV19 with TRBJ1-1; 8 nucleotides align to TRBD1. This CDR3 is 15 amino acids long. From germline, CDR1 is LNHDA and CDR2 SQIVND (reference sequence). V shed 6 bases, J shed 0 bases, and the junction held 6 bases outside the gene matches. The CDR3 DNA reads as TGTGCCAGTAGGCGTCCGGGACAGGTGAACACTGAAGCTTTCTTT. As protein: CASRRPGQVNTEAFF.

The chain uses TRBV19 and TRBJ1-1; TRBD1 is a possible D gene (6 bases). The CDR3 length is 16 residues. Germline assignment: CDR1 LNHDA and CDR2 SQIVND (reference sequence). Trimming removed 4 bases at V and 0 bases at J, with 15 bases between. The CDR3 loop is CASSSRTDNLNTEAFF. Here the CDR3 DNA reads TGTGCCAGTAGTAGCAGGACAGACAACCTGAACACTGAAGCTTTCTTT.

The chain combines TRBV7-6 with TRBJ2-2; 7 bases are shared with TRBD1. The V gene's germline CDR1 is SGHVS and CDR2 FNYEAQ. The CDR3 is 18 amino acids. V lost 0 bases and J lost 3; bases outside the gene matches: 10. The CDR3: CASSLAESDREYTGELFF. CDR3 bases: TGTGCCAGCAGCTTAGCGGAATCTGACAGGGAGTACACCGGGGAGCTGTTTTTT.

The chain joins TRBV30 to TRBJ2-3; TRBD2 aligns across 10 bases. The ends lost 0 bases at V and 1 base at J; junction bases unmatched: 10. The CDR3 contains 18 residues. Germline CDR1 reads GTSNPN; CDR2 reads SVGIG (reference sequence). For the CDR3, the DNA is TGTGCCTGGAGTGTCAAGCGGGGGGGCGTTTTTGGCACAGATACGCAGTATTTT. Amino acid sequence: CAWSVKRGGVFGTDTQYF.

V is TRBV27 and J is TRBJ2-1; D perhaps matches TRBD2 (7 bases). Germline loops: CDR1 MNHEY, CDR2 SMNVEV (reference sequence). V lost 2 bases and J 9 bases, leaving 11 bases between the germline ends. This CDR3 comprises 13 residues. The CDR3 nucleotides read TGTGCCAGCAGTTTAGGGGGGGCCGGTGAGCAGTTCTTC. Protein sequence: CASSLGGAGEQFF.

The chain joins TRBV27 to TRBJ2-7; 9 bases line up with TRBD1. Germline-derived CDR1 and CDR2 are MNHEY and SMNVEV (reference sequence). The CDR3 is made up of 15 amino acids. Unmatched junction bases numbered 8, after V lost 5 bases and J lost 3 bases. CDR3: CASSLTGGKYYEQYF. CDR3 bases: TGTGCCAGCAGTCTTACAGGGGGCAAGTACTACGAGCAGTACTTC.

A single count supports this clone. This chain uses TRBV6-1 with TRBJ2-7, with D uncertain. Deletions cut 3 bases from V and 3 bases from J, with 9 bases between. This CDR3 spans 13 amino acids. Germline V gene sequence: CDR1 MNHNS, CDR2 SASEGT. CDR3 residues: CASSDEYNYEQYF. In DNA, the CDR3 is TGTGCCAGCAGTGATGAATACAACTACGAGCAGTACTTC.

V is TRBV4-1 and J is TRBJ2-3, with TRBD2 matching 8 bases. The V gene's germline CDR1 is MGHRA and CDR2 YSYEKL. The CDR3 loop spans 16 amino acids. Trimming took 1 base from V and 0 from J; bases not matched to a gene: 3. CDR3 sequence (DNA): TGCGCCAGCAGCCAAGGGGCGGGGGGCAGCACAGATACGCAGTATTTT. Residues: CASSQGAGGSTDTQYF.

This clone occurred a few times. Other DNA sequences within the sample encode an identical CDR3. The rearrangement uses TRBV4-3 and TRBJ1-1; no definite D call. This CDR3 spans 14 amino acids. V lost 0 bases and J 1 base, leaving 6 bases between the germline ends. Germline V gives CDR1 LGHNA, CDR2 YSLEER. Here the CDR3 DNA reads TGCGCCAGCAGCCAAGATCGGGGGAACACTGAAGCTTTCTTT. Translated, it gives CASSQDRGNTEAFF.

The chain combines TRBV2 with TRBJ1-2; 9 positions match TRBD1. V was clipped by 6 bases and J by 4 bases; unmatched bases: 12. This CDR3 contains 16 residues. Germline CDR1 reads SNHLY; CDR2 reads FYNNEI. The CDR3 nucleotides read TGTGCCAGCAGGGATAGGACAGGGGCGGACCCCTATGGCTACACCTTC. It specifies CASRDRTGADPYGYTF.

This chain uses TRBV27 with TRBJ1-4, with a weak D call TRBD1 (6 bases). V lost 4 bases and J lost 2, with 8 bases in between. This CDR3 spans 14 amino acids. Germline lookup yields CDR1 MNHEY and CDR2 SMNVEV (reference sequence). The CDR3 DNA reads TGTGCCAGCAGTTACAGGGCCACTAATGAAAAACTGTTTTTT. It specifies CASSYRATNEKLFF.

This chain joins TRBV18 and TRBJ1-4, with no clear D. V was clipped by 2 bases and J by 6 bases, with 13 bases between them. The CDR3 runs 15 residues. Per the germline V gene, CDR1 is KGHSH and CDR2 is LQKENI. The CDR3 region is CASSPDNPTDEKLFF. The CDR3 region has the DNA TGTGCCAGCTCACCAGACAACCCGACGGATGAAAAACTGTTTTTT.

The table lists this clone with a count of one. The V and J genes are TRBV6-1 and TRBJ1-1, with TRBD1 as a possible D gene (6 bases). Germline-derived CDR1 and CDR2 are MNHNS and SASEGT. V lost 11 bases and J lost 5, with 18 bases in between. The CDR3 is 13 residues long. CDR3 nucleotides: TGTGCCGGCACCCCCACAGGGCGGACTGAAGCTTTCTTT. Residues: CAGTPTGRTEAFF.

For this clone: The same CDR3 can be traced to other DNA sequences in this sample. J is TRBJ1-6 and V is TRBV6-1; tentative D call: TRBD1 (6 bases). The V end lost 3 bases, the J end lost 10 bases, and 16 bases lay between the germline ends. CDR1 and CDR2 from the germline V gene are MNHNS and SASEGT. CDR3 size: 15 residues. CDR3 DNA: TGTGCCAGCAGTGAGGTCGAGGGGGTTCGGTCACCCCTCCACTTT. Translated: CASSEVEGVRSPLHF.

The gene calls are TRBV11-2 and TRBJ1-6; TRBD1 is a possible D gene (5 bases). The germline V gene encodes CDR1 SGHAT and CDR2 FQNNGV. The CDR3 length is 17 residues. V lost 5 bases and J 0 bases, leaving 14 bases between the germline ends. The CDR3, as DNA: TGTGCCAGCAGCCTCAATCGGGGGGGCTCCTATAATTCACCCCTCCACTTT. Translated, it gives CASSLNRGGSYNSPLHF. The complete variable domain, with remaining parts taken from reference TRBV11-2 and TRBJ1-6, reads EAGVAQSPRYKIIEKRQSVAFWCNPISGHATLYWYQQILGQGPKLLIQFQNNGVVDDSQLPKDRFSAERLKGVDSTLKIQPAKLEDSAVYLCASSLNRGGSYNSPLHFGNGTRLTVT.

The sample holds a few counts of this clone. This rearrangement joins TRBV27 to TRBJ1-1; D is possibly TRBD1 (6 bases). Per the germline V gene, CDR1 is MNHEY and CDR2 is SMNVEV (reference sequence). Trimming pared 0 bases from V and 4 bases from J, leaving 9 bases between. This CDR3 comprises 14 residues. CDR3 in amino acids: CASSLSRGVTEAFF. The CDR3 nucleotides read TGTGCCAGCAGTTTATCCAGGGGAGTCACTGAAGCTTTCTTT.

The chain links TRBV12-5 to TRBJ2-7; 8 bases line up with TRBD1. The length of the CDR3 is 16 residues. Germline V gene data show CDR1 as LGHNT and CDR2 as FRNRAP. Trimming at V came to 2 bases and at J to 2 bases, leaving 8 bases not matched to a gene. The CDR3 sequence: CASGLTTGENTYEQYF. CDR3 coding DNA: TGTGCTAGTGGTTTGACGACAGGGGAGAATACCTACGAGCAGTACTTC.

The chain carries TRBV2 and TRBJ1-1; 8 bases match TRBD1. Germline lookup yields CDR1 SNHLY and CDR2 FYNNEI. The J segment lost 0 bases and the V segment lost 7 bases, leaving 19 bases of the junction unmatched. The CDR3 runs 19 residues. In nucleotides, the CDR3 is TGTGCCAGCATGGCCCCGAGGACAGGGAGCTTTATGATGAACACTGAAGCTTTCTTT. Encoded protein: CASMAPRTGSFMMNTEAFF. Full variable domain (outside the CDR3, taken from reference TRBV2 and TRBJ1-1): EPEVTQTPSHQVTQMGQEVILRCVPISNHLYFYWYRQILGQKVEFLVSFYNNEISEKSEIFDDQFSVERPDGSNFTLKIRSTKLEDSAMYFCASMAPRTGSFMMNTEAFFGQGTRLTVV.

The chain couples TRBV11-2 to TRBJ1-6, with D perhaps matching TRBD1 (6 bases). Germline values: CDR1 SGHAT, CDR2 FQNNGV. The V end was cut by 4 bases, the J end by 7 bases, with 14 bases between. The CDR3 is 15 residues long. This chain's CDR3 is CASSSHREGNSPLHF. As DNA, the CDR3 is TGTGCCAGCAGCTCCCACAGGGAGGGCAATTCACCCCTCCACTTT.

This chain connects TRBV7-9 to TRBJ2-3, with D maybe TRBD2 (5 bases). V lost 0 bases, J lost 3 bases, and 7 bases lay in between. From germline, CDR1 is SEHNR and CDR2 FQNEAQ (reference sequence). The CDR3 runs 14 residues. The DNA of the CDR3 is TGTGCCAGCAGCTTAGCTAGCGTAACAGATACGCAGTATTTT. Amino acids: CASSLASVTDTQYF. The full variable domain, its missing parts supplied by reference TRBV7-9 and TRBJ2-3, is DTGVSQNPRHKITKRGQNVTFRCDPISEHNRLYWYRQTLGQGPEFLTYFQNEAQLEKSRLLSDRFSAERPKGSFSTLEIQRTEQGDSAMYLCASSLASVTDTQYFGPGTRLTVL.

The V gene is TRBV19, the J gene TRBJ2-7; tentative D call: TRBD1 (6 bases). CDR3 length equals 13 residues. Looked up from germline, CDR1 is LNHDA and CDR2 is SQIVND (reference sequence). V lost 5 bases and J 5 bases, leaving 13 bases between the germline ends. CDR3 residues: CASSATGIDEQYF. As DNA, the CDR3 is TGTGCCAGTAGTGCTACAGGGATAGACGAGCAGTACTTC.

The chain employs TRBV7-9 and TRBJ2-7, with D tentatively TRBD1 (6 bases). The CDR3 sequence is 16 residues long. V lost 1 base to trimming and J lost 3 bases, with 16 bases between them. Germline CDR1 reads SEHNR; CDR2 reads FQNEAQ (reference sequence). The CDR3 protein is CASSLVGQLDNYEQYF. The CDR3 DNA is TGTGCCAGCAGCTTAGTTGGACAGTTAGATAACTACGAGCAGTACTTC.

This CDR3 is CASRGDNEQFF. CDR3 sequence (DNA): TGCGCCAGCCGGGGGGACAATGAGCAGTTCTTC. The rearrangement uses TRBV5-1 and TRBJ2-1; 7 bases fit TRBD2. CDR1 is SGHRS, CDR2 YFSETQ, per germline. The CDR3 covers 11 residues. J was trimmed by 5 bases and V by 7 bases; bases with no gene match: 0.

In nucleotides, the CDR3 is TGTGCCAGCAGTTTATTCGGGTTTGGAGAGACCCAGTACTTC. Translating gives CASSLFGFGETQYF. The rearrangement links TRBV27 to TRBJ2-5; D is undetermined. Trimming pared 1 base from V and 4 bases from J, leaving 10 bases between. CDR1 and CDR2 (germline): MNHEY, SMNVEV (reference sequence). The CDR3 has 14 amino acids.

A single count supports this clone. This chain links TRBV21-1 with TRBJ1-2. TRBV21-1 is classified as a pseudogene. The CDR3 covers 14 residues. The CDR3 is CASSKESSGGGYTF. DNA for the CDR3: TGTGCCAGCAGCAAAGAGTCTAGCGGGGGGGGCTACACCTTC.

The chain carries TRBV5-1 and TRBJ2-7; the match to TRBD1 covers 7 bases. V was pared by 3 bases and J by 4 bases, with 13 bases of the junction left unmatched. From germline, CDR1 is SGHRS and CDR2 YFSETQ. This CDR3 comprises 16 residues. This chain's CDR3 is CASSYGQVSPSYEQYF. In DNA form, the CDR3 reads TGCGCCAGCAGCTACGGACAGGTTAGCCCATCTTACGAGCAGTACTTC.

This sequence joins TRBV6-5 and TRBJ2-7, with 10 bases aligning to TRBD1. The ends lost 6 bases at V and 7 bases at J; junction bases unmatched: 9. The CDR3 is 14 amino acids. The germline CDR1 and CDR2 sequences are MNHEY and SVGAGI. The CDR3 reads CASSSRQGAGEQYF. The CDR3 nucleotides read TGTGCCAGCAGCTCCCGACAGGGGGCGGGAGAGCAGTACTTC.

Only a few counts were recorded for this clone. The CDR3 sequence is CASRKRTATNEKLFF. DNA of the CDR3: TGTGCCAGCAGGAAAAGAACAGCAACTAATGAAAAACTGTTTTTT. The V gene is TRBV2, the J gene TRBJ1-4; D uncertain. The CDR3 runs to 15 residues. V lost 6 bases and J 0 bases, leaving 11 bases between the germline ends. Per the germline V gene, CDR1 is SNHLY and CDR2 is FYNNEI.